These T cell receptor beta chains were read from a single sample in a study of identical twins. One entry per CDR3 protein, called by TCRdb with MiXCR from the 5' RACE reads. The profile shows 1,800,000 or so distinct CDR3 sequences, about 32% of them singletons. Sequenced sample: cord blood. The receptors originated from a newborn girl in good health. Both conserved end residues are part of each CDR3. The D gene is left open where the match is weak. Only part of the rows carry a size: once, few, many, or a class if the clone is expanded.

CDR3 DNA	CDR3 protein	V gene	clone size	J gene	D gene
TGCAGCGTTGCGGGAAAAAACAGGGGCTACGAGCAGTACTTC	CSVAGKNRGYEQYF	TRBV29-1	many	TRBJ2-7	TRBD1
TGCGCCAGCAGCTTGGCCAGCAGGGGGCCGAGCTCCTACGAGCAGTACTTC	CASSLASRGPSSYEQYF	TRBV5-1	-	TRBJ2-7	TRBD1
TGCAGCGCAGGACAGGGGGCAACCTATGGCTACACCTTC	CSAGQGATYGYTF	TRBV29-1	-	TRBJ1-2	TRBD1
TGTGCCACCAGTGATAGACTAGCGGCGAGCTACAATGAGCAGTTCTTC	CATSDRLAASYNEQFF	TRBV24-1	-	TRBJ2-1	TRBD2
TGCAGTGCTAGAGCGAGGAGCGGCTCCTACAATGAGCAGTTCTTC	CSARARSGSYNEQFF	TRBV20-1	-	TRBJ2-1	-
TGTGCCAGCAGCCACTCAGGGGGCACGTTGGGCAATCAGCCCCAGCATTTT	CASSHSGGTLGNQPQHF	TRBV7-9	few	TRBJ1-5	TRBD1
TGTGCCAGCAGTTTATCGACAGCAATGAACACTGAAGCTTTCTTT	CASSLSTAMNTEAFF	TRBV27	-	TRBJ1-1	-
TGTGCCAGCAGTCCGGGACAGGGGGCGTACACTGAAGCTTTCTTT	CASSPGQGAYTEAFF	TRBV12-3/TRBV12-4	few	TRBJ1-1	TRBD1
TGTGCCAGCAGCCCAAGGAGCCAGGGGGGGACTAATGAAAAACTGTTTTTT	CASSPRSQGGTNEKLFF	TRBV21-1	few	TRBJ1-4	-
TGTGCCAGCAGTTCCATCGGACTCTCCACAGATACGCGGTATTTT	CASSSIGLSTDTRYF	TRBV6-2/TRBV6-3	-	TRBJ2-3	-
TGTGCCAGCAGCTTAGTTAGTGGCAGGGGAACAGATACGCAGTATTTT	CASSLVSGRGTDTQYF	TRBV7-9	-	TRBJ2-3	-
TGTGCCAGCAGCCAAGATCTGAGAAGGGGTATCAACTATGGCTACACCTTC	CASSQDLRRGINYGYTF	TRBV3-1	-	TRBJ1-2	-
TGCGCCAGCAGCTTGATCGCGGGGGGAAACACTGAAGCTTTCTTT	CASSLIAGGNTEAFF	TRBV5-1	-	TRBJ1-1	-
TGTGCCAGCAGCTTAGTCCAGGCAAGGCAGTATTTT	CASSLVQARQYF	TRBV7-2	few	TRBJ2-3	-
TGCAGTGCTGGGAGGACTAGCGGCCCCACAGATACGCAGTATTTT	CSAGRTSGPTDTQYF	TRBV20-1	few	TRBJ2-3	TRBD2
TGCAGTGCTAGTGCAGCCCCATCGAACACTGAAGCTTTCTTT	CSASAAPSNTEAFF	TRBV20-1	once	TRBJ1-1	-
TGCGCCAGCAGCTTGCGGGTGGAGGGACCAGATACGCAGTATTTT	CASSLRVEGPDTQYF	TRBV5-1	-	TRBJ2-3	-
TGCAGTGCTAGCAAGTCTAGGACCTACGAGCAGTACTTC	CSASKSRTYEQYF	TRBV20-1	-	TRBJ2-7	-
TGCAGCGCTCTACTAGCCACGAGACTCTCCCTCGGGGGGAATGAGCAGTACTTC	CSALLATRLSLGGNEQYF	TRBV29-1	-	TRBJ2-5	TRBD2
TGTGCCAGCAGTCCGCTTCCACTAGCGTGGGGCTACGAGCAGTACTTC	CASSPLPLAWGYEQYF	TRBV6-5	-	TRBJ2-7	TRBD2
TGTGCCACCGGGGACAGCAATCAGCCCCAGCATTTT	CATGDSNQPQHF	TRBV24-1	few	TRBJ1-5	-
TGTGCCAGCAGGAGACAGGGGGCGAGAAGCATTCAGTACTTC	CASRRQGARSIQYF	TRBV12-3/TRBV12-4	once	TRBJ2-4	TRBD1
TGTGCCAGCAGCCAACCGACTCAGGGAGAGGGTGAGCAGTTCTTC	CASSQPTQGEGEQFF	TRBV16	-	TRBJ2-1	-
TGTGCCAGCAGCGCCAACAGGGGGCTAGAGACCCAGTACTTC	CASSANRGLETQYF	TRBV13	-	TRBJ2-5	TRBD1
TGTGCCAGCAGCTCGCCCTTTAGCACAGATACGCAGTATTTT	CASSSPFSTDTQYF	TRBV7-2	-	TRBJ2-3	-
TGTGCCAGCAGACCTAGGGACCTAAGGCGCGAATTC	CASRPRDLRREF	TRBV11-2	-	TRBJ2-7	-
TGCAGTGTCGCCCTAGCGGGGAAGTCCTACGAGCAGTACTTC	CSVALAGKSYEQYF	TRBV20-1	few	TRBJ2-7	TRBD2
TGTGCCAGCAGCGCATCATCCATGGGCAATCAGCCCCAGCATTTT	CASSASSMGNQPQHF	TRBV9	-	TRBJ1-5	-
TGCAGCGTTGTATTGTCGCCAGCCGCTAACTATGGCTACACCTTC	CSVVLSPAANYGYTF	TRBV29-1	few	TRBJ1-2	-
TGTGCCAGCAGTTTTGGGGAGCACTATGGCTACACCTTC	CASSFGEHYGYTF	TRBV27	-	TRBJ1-2	-
TGTGGCAGCGGGAGATACGAGCAGTACTTC	CGSGRYEQYF	TRBV28	-	TRBJ2-7	TRBD2
TGTGCCAGCAGAATGTTACAGCAATCCATGAACACTGAAGCTTTCTTT	CASRMLQQSMNTEAFF	TRBV11-2	-	TRBJ1-1	-
TGTGCCAGCAGTCCATCGGACAGGGTCGATCGGGACACTGAAGCTTTCTTT	CASSPSDRVDRDTEAFF	TRBV25-1	-	TRBJ1-1	TRBD1
TGTGCCAGCAGTTTAAGCGTCGGTCAAGAGACCCAGTTCTTC	CASSLSVGQETQFF	TRBV27	-	TRBJ2-1	-
TGTGCCAGCAGCAAGACTAGCGGAGCTACCTACGAGCAGTACTTC	CASSKTSGATYEQYF	TRBV7-2	many	TRBJ2-7	TRBD2
TGTGCCATCAGTTCGGGGGGAGAGGTGAATGAGCAGTTCTTC	CAISSGGEVNEQFF	TRBV10-3	-	TRBJ2-1	TRBD2
TGTGCCAGCAGCTTAACCTTGCCTAGCGGGGGAGAGACCCAGTACTTC	CASSLTLPSGGETQYF	TRBV11-2	-	TRBJ2-5	TRBD2
TGTGCCAGCAGTGAACTAGCGGGAGACACCGGGGAGCTGTTTTTT	CASSELAGDTGELFF	TRBV25-1	-	TRBJ2-2	TRBD2
TGTGCCAGCAGCTTAATGGTCGGAGGATTTGGCTACACCTTC	CASSLMVGGFGYTF	TRBV7-2	many	TRBJ1-2	-
TGCAGCGTTTCCCGGACAGGACCCTACGAGCAGTACTTC	CSVSRTGPYEQYF	TRBV29-1	many	TRBJ2-7	TRBD1
TGTGCCAGCAGCTTGGCTCTTTGGACTAGCGGGGGGGCGGTCAATGAGCAGTTCTTC	CASSLALWTSGGAVNEQFF	TRBV11-2	-	TRBJ2-1	TRBD2
TGTGCCAGCTCACCTTTAACTAGCGGGAGGGCGTACAATGAGCAGTTCTTC	CASSPLTSGRAYNEQFF	TRBV18	-	TRBJ2-1	TRBD2
TGTGCCATCAGTGAGCCAGGGGGTGAGACCCAGTACTTC	CAISEPGGETQYF	TRBV10-3	-	TRBJ2-5	TRBD1
TGTGCCAGTAGTATGGGGTCCCGCAATGAGCAGTACTTC	CASSMGSRNEQYF	TRBV19	-	TRBJ2-7	-
TGTGCCAGCAGTTACTCGATGGCGGGGACCGAGCAGTACTTC	CASSYSMAGTEQYF	TRBV6-5	-	TRBJ2-7	-
TGCAGTGCTAGAGATGGGGACAGGGGCTACAATGAGCAGTTCTTC	CSARDGDRGYNEQFF	TRBV20-1	-	TRBJ2-1	TRBD1
TGTGCCAGCACCGACCAAGGCGCTAGCGGGTACAATGAGCAGTTCTTC	CASTDQGASGYNEQFF	TRBV6-5	-	TRBJ2-1	TRBD2
TGCAGTGCCCAGATAAGGGGTAATGAGCAGTTCTTC	CSAQIRGNEQFF	TRBV20-1	-	TRBJ2-1	-
TGCAGTGCTAGATCTTTAGCGGGAGTTGGGGATACGCAGTATTTT	CSARSLAGVGDTQYF	TRBV20-1	few	TRBJ2-3	TRBD2
TGCAGTGCCACCGACCGGGACAGAGAGACCCAGTACTTC	CSATDRDRETQYF	TRBV20-1	-	TRBJ2-5	TRBD1
TGCGCCAGCAGCTTTACAGGAGACTCCTACGAGCAGTACTTC	CASSFTGDSYEQYF	TRBV5-1	few	TRBJ2-7	-
TGTGCCAGCAGCTTCAGCTCAGCGAGGGGTCAAGAGACCCAGTACTTC	CASSFSSARGQETQYF	TRBV7-2	-	TRBJ2-5	-
TGTGCCAGCAGCCAAGACAGCGTCCCCTACGAGCAGTACTTC	CASSQDSVPYEQYF	TRBV4-2	-	TRBJ2-7	-
TGTGCCAGCAGAGTCAGGGGTAGAGAGACCCAGTACTTC	CASRVRGRETQYF	TRBV2	few	TRBJ2-5	-
TGTGCCAGCATGGGAGATACGCAGTATTTT	CASMGDTQYF	TRBV6-6	-	TRBJ2-3	-
TGTGCCAGCAGTTACGGACTAGCGGGCTTCGAGCAGTACTTC	CASSYGLAGFEQYF	TRBV6-5	many	TRBJ2-7	TRBD2
TGTGCCAGCAGTTTGGCCGAGGACTGGAAGTATTTT	CASSLAEDWKYF	TRBV6-6	-	TRBJ2-3	-